The sequence of this T cell receptor beta chain was determined in a study of beta chain features in type 1 diabetes. V lost 1 base, J lost 4 bases, and 11 bases lay in between. The CDR3 is made up of 14 amino acids. Germline lookup yields CDR1 SGDLS and CDR2 YYNGEE. Of the isolated RNA, all was reverse transcribed, and so the sequenced material was expressed TCRB transcripts. Method: immunoSEQ multiplex PCR; TCRdb's copy keeps in-frame clones and lacks some. Seen here are fewer than 900,000 clones, 15% to 20% observed once, and the top ten hold 0.023%. This receptor was taken from a woman under 30 in good health. The chain couples TRBV9 to TRBJ1-2; D gene uncertain. What was sequenced was naive CD4+ T cells from blood. Written as DNA, the CDR3 is TGTGCCAGCAGCGTATTGGTTTTCCCCTATGGCTACACCTTC. Protein sequence: CASSVLVFPYGYTF.